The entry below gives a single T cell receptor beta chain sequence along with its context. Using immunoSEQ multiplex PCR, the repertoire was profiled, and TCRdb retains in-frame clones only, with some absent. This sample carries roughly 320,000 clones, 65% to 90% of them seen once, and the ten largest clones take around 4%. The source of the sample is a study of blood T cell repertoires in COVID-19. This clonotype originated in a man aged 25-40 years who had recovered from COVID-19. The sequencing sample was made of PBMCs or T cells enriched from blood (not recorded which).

DNA of the CDR3: TGTGCCAGCAGCTCCTATGGGGGGAAACCCAAAAACATTCAGTACTTC. It specifies CASSSYGGKPKNIQYF. The chain uses TRBV5-6 and TRBJ2-4; a weak D match, TRBD2 (6 bases). In germline, CDR1 is SGHDT, CDR2 YYEEEE. Trimming took off 3 bases at V and 2 bases at J, with 15 bases between the two ends. CDR3 length: 16 amino acids.